This T cell receptor (beta chain) was recorded in a study of early T cells in non-severe SARS-CoV-2 infection. Across the study: Bulk RNA taken from unsorted whole blood was sequenced, leaving chains unpaired.

Individual cDNA molecules received unique molecular identifiers during library preparation. TCRdb recomputed calls from the 5' RACE reads with MiXCR, one row per CDR3 protein. The sample carries tens of thousands of distinct CDR3 sequences, 6% to 6.5% recorded once. There are a few counts of this clonotype. This TCR came from an adult who was a healthcare worker with PCR-confirmed SARS-CoV-2 infection or an uninfected control (not recorded which). The specimen sequenced was whole blood.

CDR3 DNA sequence: TGTGCCAGCACCTCACTAGCGACGGGCACCGGGGAGCTGTTTTTT. Its protein is CASTSLATGTGELFF. The chain is built from TRBV6-2 or TRBV6-3 and TRBJ2-2; TRBD2 agrees at 7 bases. The CDR3 spans 15 residues. J gave up 4 bases and V 7 bases, and 9 bases lay outside the gene matches. Germline V gene lookup returns CDR1 MNHEY and CDR2 SVGEGT.